The 22 T cell receptor beta chains presented below share a single source sample, sequenced in a study of cytomegalovirus exposure and HLA in healthy donors. Here immunoSEQ multiplex PCR was the method, and the copy in TCRdb shows in-frame clones only, minus some. The sample has around 150,000 clones; 85% to 90% are singletons. The specimen was PBMCs. These receptors all stem from a man between 18 and 35 years old in good health and CMV-seropositive.

The V call is TRBV27, the J call TRBJ2-1; 9 bases line up with TRBD1. The CDR3 is 16 amino acids. With 5 bases clipped from V and 7 bases from J, the junction kept 12 bases outside the gene matches. CDR1 is MNHEY, CDR2 SMNVEV, per germline (reference sequence). This chain's CDR3 is CASSLLTGGVLNEQFF. CDR3 bases: TGTGCCAGCAGTCTCCTCACAGGGGGCGTTTTAAATGAGCAGTTCTTC.

The rearrangement uses TRBV27 and TRBJ2-2; 8 bases match TRBD2. This CDR3 spans 22 amino acids. V was clipped by 4 bases and J by 1 base; unmatched bases: 23. Germline V gene sequence: CDR1 MNHEY, CDR2 SMNVEV (reference sequence). The CDR3 protein is CASSSRIAGGVRLAWNTGELFF. The DNA for the CDR3 is TGTGCCAGCAGTTCTCGTATCGCCGGCGGCGTGAGACTAGCGTGGAACACCGGGGAGCTGTTTTTT.

With respect to this clone: The junction shows a germline mismatch at one end, possibly a read error. The CDR3 region is CASRLDRGFRNEQFF. In DNA form, the CDR3 reads TGTGCCAGCAGATTAGACAGGGGATTTAGGAATGAGCAGTTCTTC. The V and J genes are TRBV7-9 and TRBJ2-1, with 8 bases identical to TRBD1. Per the germline V gene, CDR1 is SEHNR and CDR2 is FQNEAQ (reference sequence). This CDR3 is built from 15 residues.

The chain couples TRBV5-1 to TRBJ2-3, with 8 bases matching TRBD2. Per the germline V gene, CDR1 is SGHRS and CDR2 is YFSETQ. The CDR3 sequence is 14 residues long. With V trimmed by 6 bases and J by 3 bases, 6 bases remained unmatched. CDR3 in amino acids: CASKEAGETDTQYF. CDR3 DNA sequence: TGCGCCAGCAAGGAAGCGGGAGAAACAGATACGCAGTATTTT.

This clone was counted once. This chain links TRBV28 with TRBJ2-5; D may be TRBD1 (5 bases). The germline CDR1 and CDR2 sequences are MDHEN and SYDVKM. Trimming removed 6 bases from V and 3 bases from J, with 11 bases in between. The CDR3 contains 13 residues. The CDR3 here is CASSPDREETQYF. CDR3 bases: TGTGCCAGCAGCCCAGACAGAGAAGAGACCCAGTACTTC.

The chain couples TRBV6-6 to TRBJ1-2; D is ambiguous. Germline V gene data show CDR1 as MNHNY and CDR2 as SVGAGI (reference sequence). V lost 5 bases and J 0 bases, leaving 7 bases between the germline ends. The CDR3 length is 13 residues. DNA of the CDR3: TGTGCCAGCAGTGGCGGCGCTAACTATGGCTACACCTTC. Its translation is CASSGGANYGYTF.

V and J are TRBV28 and TRBJ1-2; maybe TRBD1 (6 bases). V lost 5 bases and J lost 5, with 18 bases in between. Germline V gene sequence: CDR1 MDHEN, CDR2 SYDVKM. The CDR3 runs to 15 residues. CDR3 in DNA: TGTGCCAGCAGTAGACAGGAAGCGGGGGGATATGGCTACACCTTC. As protein: CASSRQEAGGYGYTF.

This chain joins TRBV7-3 and TRBJ2-1; D unresolved. Deletions cut 5 bases from V and 9 bases from J, with 8 bases between. From germline, CDR1 is SGHTA and CDR2 FQGTGA. The CDR3 is 11 residues long. In nucleotides, the CDR3 is TGTGCCAGCAGCCCCCCTACTGAGCAGTTCTTC. It is translated as CASSPPTEQFF.

The CDR3 coding sequence is TGCGCCAGCAGCCATCCTATCCCCCGAGAGGTGGTCCGAGACGCGAACACCGGGGAGCTGTTTTTT. Its translation: CASSHPIPREVVRDANTGELFF. The V gene is TRBV4-1, the J gene TRBJ2-2; D is unresolved. In germline, CDR1 is MGHRA, CDR2 YSYEKL. V shed 3 bases and J shed 0 bases, with 29 bases lying between them. The CDR3 is 22 amino acids.

The chain carries TRBV9 and TRBJ2-5, with 11 nucleotides matching TRBD2. After removal of 0 bases from V and 3 bases from J, the junction contained 1 base not matched to a gene. CDR1 is SGDLS and CDR2 is YYNGEE in the germline V gene. The CDR3 loop spans 15 amino acids. In nucleotides, the CDR3 is TGTGCCAGCAGCGTAGCGACTAGCGGGAAAGAGACCCAGTACTTC. The encoded protein is CASSVATSGKETQYF.

The chain uses TRBV2 and TRBJ2-1; D might be TRBD1 (6 bases). V lost 4 bases and J lost 1, with 11 bases in between. The length of the CDR3 is 15 residues. Germline assignment: CDR1 SNHLY and CDR2 FYNNEI. CDR3 nucleotides: TGTGCCAGCAGTGGATCAGGGGATTCCTACAATGAGCAGTTCTTC. Residues: CASSGSGDSYNEQFF.

J is TRBJ1-1 and V is TRBV4-1, with a weak D call TRBD1 (6 bases). The germline V gene encodes CDR1 MGHRA and CDR2 YSYEKL. V was trimmed by 3 bases and J by 1 base, leaving 12 bases between them. The CDR3 length is 15 residues. The CDR3 protein is CASSQSGHPNTEAFF. The DNA of the CDR3 is TGCGCCAGCAGCCAGTCGGGACACCCGAACACTGAAGCTTTCTTT.

The CDR3 here is CASSPGAYEQYF. The CDR3 nucleotides are TGTGCCAGCAGCCCGGGGGCCTACGAGCAGTACTTC. This chain links TRBV9 with TRBJ2-7, with D tentatively TRBD2 (6 bases). CDR3 length: 12 amino acids. Trimming shortened V by 4 bases and J by 2 bases, and 7 bases separated the two germline ends. The germline CDR1 and CDR2 sequences are SGDLS and YYNGEE.

The chain is built from TRBV4-1 and TRBJ1-1; 7 nucleotides line up with TRBD1. V lost 1 base, J lost 1 base, and 12 bases stayed unmatched. This CDR3 has 18 residues. Germline V gene lookup returns CDR1 MGHRA and CDR2 YSYEKL. As DNA, the CDR3 is TGCGCCAGCAGCCAAGGCGGGACAGTAAGTCTACGGAACACTGAAGCTTTCTTT. Its protein product is CASSQGGTVSLRNTEAFF.

The chain combines TRBV19 with TRBJ1-5; maybe TRBD1 (5 bases). Germline V lookup: CDR1 LNHDA, CDR2 SQIVND (reference sequence). V was trimmed by 3 bases and J by 10 bases, leaving 13 bases between them. This CDR3 has 13 amino acids. The CDR3 coding sequence is TGTGCCAGTAGTATTATTGGGCAGGGCCCCCAGCATTTT. This codes for CASSIIGQGPQHF.

The chain employs TRBV28 and TRBJ1-2, with unresolved D. The CDR3 has 12 residues. The germline V and J ends were trimmed by 6 bases and 4 bases, with 9 bases remaining between them. Germline CDR1 MDHEN, CDR2 SYDVKM. CDR3 sequence reads: CASSTPSYGYTF. The CDR3 nucleotides read TGTGCCAGCAGCACCCCGAGCTATGGCTACACCTTC.

The chain carries TRBV11-3 and TRBJ2-1, with 11 positions matching TRBD2. With V trimmed by 4 bases and J by 9 bases, 11 bases remained unmatched. Germline CDR1 and CDR2: SGHNT and YENEEA. This CDR3 spans 16 amino acids. DNA for the CDR3: TGTGCCAGCAGCTCGTGGGGACTAGCGGAGGCGGGTGAGCAGTTCTTC. Protein sequence: CASSSWGLAEAGEQFF.

The V gene is TRBV28, the J gene TRBJ2-7; D possibly corresponds to TRBD2 (6 bases). V was pared by 5 bases and J by 7 bases, with 15 bases between. The CDR3 has 13 amino acids. Germline CDR1 is MDHEN and CDR2 is SYDVKM. The CDR3 DNA follows: TGTGCCAGCAGTCCTTCCGGGGGTGGGGAGCAGTACTTC. Its translation: CASSPSGGGEQYF.

The gene calls are TRBV2 and TRBJ1-2; D not certain. CDR3 length equals 13 residues. CDR1 is SNHLY and CDR2 is FYNNEI in the germline V gene. Trimming took off 1 base at V and 4 bases at J, with 7 bases between the two ends. Written as DNA, the CDR3 is TGTGCCAGCAGTGAAGGGAGGACCTATGGCTACACCTTC. Its translation: CASSEGRTYGYTF.

A note on this clone: The sample carries other DNA sequences with the same CDR3. The chain employs TRBV20-1 and TRBJ2-7; D call uncertain. Germline V gene lookup returns CDR1 DFQATT and CDR2 SNEGSKA (reference sequence). This CDR3 is built from 11 residues. Trimming cost V 0 bases and J 4 bases, with 4 bases left between them. The CDR3 protein is CSARDSYEQYF. CDR3 sequence (DNA): TGCAGTGCTAGAGATTCGTACGAGCAGTACTTC.

Here the CDR3 reads CSGDGQGVETQYF. CDR3 sequence (DNA): TGCAGCGGAGATGGACAGGGGGTAGAGACCCAGTACTTC. This rearrangement joins TRBV29-1 to TRBJ2-5, with 10 bases that match TRBD1. Per germline, CDR1 SQVTM and CDR2 ANQGSEA. The V and J ends lost 7 bases and 4 bases, in that order; junction bases with no gene match: 6. CDR3 size: 13 residues.

The sample holds one count of this clone. V is TRBV27 and J is TRBJ1-1, with D unclear. The ends were cut back, 3 bases at V and 4 bases at J, with 6 bases in the middle. This CDR3 region has 12 residues. Germline-derived CDR1 and CDR2 are MNHEY and SMNVEV (reference sequence). CDR3 in DNA: TGTGCCAGCAGTTTCGGGATCACTGAAGCTTTCTTT. Translating gives CASSFGITEAFF.